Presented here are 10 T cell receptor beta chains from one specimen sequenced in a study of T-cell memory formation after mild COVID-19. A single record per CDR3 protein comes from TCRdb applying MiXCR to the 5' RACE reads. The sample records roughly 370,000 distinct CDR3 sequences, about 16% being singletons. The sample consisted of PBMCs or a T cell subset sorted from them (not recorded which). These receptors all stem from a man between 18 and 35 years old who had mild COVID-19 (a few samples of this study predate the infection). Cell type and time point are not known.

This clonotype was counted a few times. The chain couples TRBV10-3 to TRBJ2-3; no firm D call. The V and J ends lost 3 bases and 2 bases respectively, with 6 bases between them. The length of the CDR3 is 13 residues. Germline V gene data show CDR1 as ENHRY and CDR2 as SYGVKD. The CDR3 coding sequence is TGTGCCATCAGTGACCGGCTCACAGATACGCAGTATTTT. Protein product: CAISDRLTDTQYF.

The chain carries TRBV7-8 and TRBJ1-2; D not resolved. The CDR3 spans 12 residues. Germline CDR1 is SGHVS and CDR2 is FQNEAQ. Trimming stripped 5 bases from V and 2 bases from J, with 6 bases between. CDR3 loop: CASSGQNYGYTF. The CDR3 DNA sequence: TGTGCCAGCAGCGGGCAGAACTATGGCTACACCTTC.

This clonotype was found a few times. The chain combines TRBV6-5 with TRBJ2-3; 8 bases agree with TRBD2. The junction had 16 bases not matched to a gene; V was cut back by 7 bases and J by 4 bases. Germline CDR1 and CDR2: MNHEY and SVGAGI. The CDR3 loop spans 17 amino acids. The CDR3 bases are TGTGCCAGCATTCCGACCGGACGGGGGGGCCGCGCAGATACGCAGTATTTT. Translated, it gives CASIPTGRGGRADTQYF.

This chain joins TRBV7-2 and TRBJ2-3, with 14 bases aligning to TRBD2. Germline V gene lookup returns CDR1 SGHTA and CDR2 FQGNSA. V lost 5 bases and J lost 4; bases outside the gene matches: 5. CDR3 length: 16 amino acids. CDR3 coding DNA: TGTGCCAGCAGCAAGACTAGCGGGGGGGGAGCAGATACGCAGTATTTT. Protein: CASSKTSGGGADTQYF.

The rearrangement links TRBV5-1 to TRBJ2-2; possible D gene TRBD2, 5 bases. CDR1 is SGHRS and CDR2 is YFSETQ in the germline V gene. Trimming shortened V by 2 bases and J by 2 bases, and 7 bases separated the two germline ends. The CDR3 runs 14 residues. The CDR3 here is CASSFTGNTGELFF. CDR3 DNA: TGCGCCAGCAGCTTCACGGGAAACACCGGGGAGCTGTTTTTT.

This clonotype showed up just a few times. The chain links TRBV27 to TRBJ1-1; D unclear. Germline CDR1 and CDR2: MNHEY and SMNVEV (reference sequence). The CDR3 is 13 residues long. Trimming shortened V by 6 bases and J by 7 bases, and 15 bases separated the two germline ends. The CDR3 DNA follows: TGTGCCAGCAGGCCGCTAAATGGACTTGAAGCTTTCTTT. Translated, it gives CASRPLNGLEAFF.

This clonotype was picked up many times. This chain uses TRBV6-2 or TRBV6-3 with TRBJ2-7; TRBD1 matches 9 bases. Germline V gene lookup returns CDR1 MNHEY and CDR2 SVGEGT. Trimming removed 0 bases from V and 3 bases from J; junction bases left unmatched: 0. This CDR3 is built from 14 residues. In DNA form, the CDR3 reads TGTGCCAGCAGTTACTCGACAGGGGGCTACGAGCAGTACTTC. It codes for CASSYSTGGYEQYF.

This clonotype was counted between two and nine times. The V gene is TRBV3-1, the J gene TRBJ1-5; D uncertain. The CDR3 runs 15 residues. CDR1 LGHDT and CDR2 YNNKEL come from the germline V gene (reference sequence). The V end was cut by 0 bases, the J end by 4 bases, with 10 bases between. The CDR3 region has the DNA TGTGCCAGCAGCCAAGATACGAACAAGAATCAGCCCCAGCATTTT. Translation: CASSQDTNKNQPQHF.

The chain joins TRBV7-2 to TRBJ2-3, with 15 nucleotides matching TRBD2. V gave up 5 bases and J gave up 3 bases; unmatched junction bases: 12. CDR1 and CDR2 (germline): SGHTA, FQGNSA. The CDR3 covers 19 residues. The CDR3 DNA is TGTGCCAGCAGCCCCGGACTAGCGGGGGGGAGAGTTGTTACAGATACGCAGTATTTT. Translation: CASSPGLAGGRVVTDTQYF.

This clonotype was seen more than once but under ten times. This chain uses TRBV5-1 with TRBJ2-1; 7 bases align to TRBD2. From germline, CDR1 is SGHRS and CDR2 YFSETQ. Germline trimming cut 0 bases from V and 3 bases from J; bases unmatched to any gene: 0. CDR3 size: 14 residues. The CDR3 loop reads CASSLGTSYNEQFF. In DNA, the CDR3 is TGCGCCAGCAGCTTGGGGACTAGCTACAATGAGCAGTTCTTC.